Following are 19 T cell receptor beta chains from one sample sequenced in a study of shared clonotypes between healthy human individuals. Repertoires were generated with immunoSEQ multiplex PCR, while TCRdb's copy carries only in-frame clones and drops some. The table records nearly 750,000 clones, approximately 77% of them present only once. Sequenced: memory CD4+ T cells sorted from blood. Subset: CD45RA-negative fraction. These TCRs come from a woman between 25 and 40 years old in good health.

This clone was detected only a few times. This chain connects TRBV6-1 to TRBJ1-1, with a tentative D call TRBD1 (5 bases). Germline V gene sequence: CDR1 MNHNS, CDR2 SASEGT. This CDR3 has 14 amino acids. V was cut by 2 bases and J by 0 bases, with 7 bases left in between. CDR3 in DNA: TGTGCCAGCAGTGAATGGGGGTTGAACACTGAAGCTTTCTTT. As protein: CASSEWGLNTEAFF.

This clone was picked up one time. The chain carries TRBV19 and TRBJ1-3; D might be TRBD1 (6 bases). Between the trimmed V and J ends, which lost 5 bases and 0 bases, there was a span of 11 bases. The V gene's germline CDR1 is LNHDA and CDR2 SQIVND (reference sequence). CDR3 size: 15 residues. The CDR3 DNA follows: TGTGCCAGTAGTCGACAGGCCGTCTCTGGAAACACCATATATTTT. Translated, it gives CASSRQAVSGNTIYF.

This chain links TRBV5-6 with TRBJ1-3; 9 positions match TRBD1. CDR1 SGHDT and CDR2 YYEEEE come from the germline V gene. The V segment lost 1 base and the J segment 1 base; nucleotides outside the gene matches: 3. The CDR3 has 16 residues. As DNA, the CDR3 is TGTGCCAGCAGCTTGCCAGGACAGGGGTCTGGAAACACCATATATTTT. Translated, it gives CASSLPGQGSGNTIYF.

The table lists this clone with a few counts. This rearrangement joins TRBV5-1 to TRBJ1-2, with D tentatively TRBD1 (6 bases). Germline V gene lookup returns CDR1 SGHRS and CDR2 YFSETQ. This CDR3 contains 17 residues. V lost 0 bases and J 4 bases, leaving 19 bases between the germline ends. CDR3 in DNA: TGCGCCAGCAGCTTGGGATTTTTCGGGGGGCAAGGCTATGGCTACACCTTC. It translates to CASSLGFFGGQGYGYTF.

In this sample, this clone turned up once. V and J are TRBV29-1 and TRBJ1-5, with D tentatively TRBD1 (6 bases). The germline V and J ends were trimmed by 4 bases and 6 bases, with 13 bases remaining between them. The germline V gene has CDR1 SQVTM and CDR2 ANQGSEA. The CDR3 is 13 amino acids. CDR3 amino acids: CSVVMGHGQPQHF. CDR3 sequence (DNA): TGCAGCGTTGTAATGGGACACGGTCAGCCCCAGCATTTT.

CDR3: CASSIQARQGGTNTEAFF. The CDR3 region has the DNA TGCGCCAGCAGCATACAAGCTAGACAGGGGGGAACCAACACTGAAGCTTTCTTT. The chain is built from TRBV5-1 and TRBJ1-1; 9 bases agree with TRBD1. The trim removed 4 bases at V and 2 bases at J, leaving 15 bases unmatched. This CDR3 has 18 amino acids. Germline V CDR1 and CDR2: SGHRS, YFSETQ.

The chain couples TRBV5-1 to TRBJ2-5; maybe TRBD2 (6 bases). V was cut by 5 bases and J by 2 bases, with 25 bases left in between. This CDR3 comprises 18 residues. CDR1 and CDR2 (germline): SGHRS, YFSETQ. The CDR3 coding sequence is TGCGCCAGCAGTTACGCGCTGCGGGGCCGGAATCTACAAGAGACCCAGTACTTC. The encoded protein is CASSYALRGRNLQETQYF.

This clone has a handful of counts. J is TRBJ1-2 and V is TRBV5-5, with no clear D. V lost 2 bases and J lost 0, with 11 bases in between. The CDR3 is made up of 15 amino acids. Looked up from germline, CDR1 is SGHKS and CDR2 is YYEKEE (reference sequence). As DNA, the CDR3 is TGTGCCAGCAGCTTTGGACCTTTAGCTAACTATGGCTACACCTTC. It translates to CASSFGPLANYGYTF.

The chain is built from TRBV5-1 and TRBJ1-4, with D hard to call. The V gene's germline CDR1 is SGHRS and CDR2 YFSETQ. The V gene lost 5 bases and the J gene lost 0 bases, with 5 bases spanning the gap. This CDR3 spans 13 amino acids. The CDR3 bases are TGCGCCAGCAGGTGGGCAACTAATGAAAAACTGTTTTTT. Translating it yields CASRWATNEKLFF.

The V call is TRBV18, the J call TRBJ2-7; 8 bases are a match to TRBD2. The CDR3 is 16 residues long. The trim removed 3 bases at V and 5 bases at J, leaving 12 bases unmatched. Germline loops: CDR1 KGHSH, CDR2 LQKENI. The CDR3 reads CASSPLIAGRFHEQYF. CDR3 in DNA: TGTGCCAGCTCACCGCTAATAGCGGGAAGATTCCACGAGCAGTACTTC.

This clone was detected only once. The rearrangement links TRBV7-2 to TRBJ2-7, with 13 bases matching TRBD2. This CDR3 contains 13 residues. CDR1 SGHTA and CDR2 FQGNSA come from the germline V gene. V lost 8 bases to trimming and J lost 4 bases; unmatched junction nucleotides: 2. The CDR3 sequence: CASGTSGIYEQYF. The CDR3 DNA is TGTGCCAGCGGGACTAGCGGGATATACGAGCAGTACTTC.

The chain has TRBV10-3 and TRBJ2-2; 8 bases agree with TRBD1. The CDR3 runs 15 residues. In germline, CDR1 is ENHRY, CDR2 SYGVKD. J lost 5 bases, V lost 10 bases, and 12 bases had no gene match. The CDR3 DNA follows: TGTGCCACCCTAACCGGGACAGGAGAGACCGGGGAGCTGTTTTTT. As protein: CATLTGTGETGELFF.

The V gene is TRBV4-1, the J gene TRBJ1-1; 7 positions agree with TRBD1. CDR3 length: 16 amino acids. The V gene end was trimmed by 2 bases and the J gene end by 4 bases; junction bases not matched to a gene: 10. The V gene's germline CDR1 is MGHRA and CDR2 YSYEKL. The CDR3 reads CASSQPRQGVGTEAFF. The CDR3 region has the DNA TGCGCCAGCAGCCAACCGCGACAGGGCGTCGGCACTGAAGCTTTCTTT.

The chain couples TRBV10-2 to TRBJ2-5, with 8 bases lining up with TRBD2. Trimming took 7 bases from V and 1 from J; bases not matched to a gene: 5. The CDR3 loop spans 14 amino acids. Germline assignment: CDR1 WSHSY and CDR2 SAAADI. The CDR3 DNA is TGCGCCAGCAACACTCGGGAGGGCCAAGAGACCCAGTACTTC. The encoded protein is CASNTREGQETQYF.

CDR3 residues: CASSLGGIQYF. The CDR3 bases are TGTGCCAGCAGCTTGGGTGGCATTCAGTACTTC. The genes are TRBV7-2 and TRBJ2-4, with D hard to call. Trimming left V 3 bases short and J 9 bases short, with 6 bases between. CDR1 is SGHTA and CDR2 is FQGNSA in the germline V gene. The CDR3 is made up of 11 amino acids.

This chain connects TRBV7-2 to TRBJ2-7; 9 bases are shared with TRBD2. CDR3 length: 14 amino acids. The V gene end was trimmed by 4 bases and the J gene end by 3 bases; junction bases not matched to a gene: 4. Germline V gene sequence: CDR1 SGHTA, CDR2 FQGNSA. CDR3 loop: CASSSQREDYEQYF. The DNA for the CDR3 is TGTGCCAGCAGCTCCCAGCGGGAGGACTACGAGCAGTACTTC.

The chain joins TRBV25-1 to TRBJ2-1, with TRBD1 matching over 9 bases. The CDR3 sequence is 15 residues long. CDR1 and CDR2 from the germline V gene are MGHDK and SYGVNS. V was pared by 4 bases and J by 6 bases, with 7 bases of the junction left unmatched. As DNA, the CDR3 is TGTGCCAGCAGTGGGACAGGGGTTCAGGGCAATGAGCAGTTCTTC. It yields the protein CASSGTGVQGNEQFF.

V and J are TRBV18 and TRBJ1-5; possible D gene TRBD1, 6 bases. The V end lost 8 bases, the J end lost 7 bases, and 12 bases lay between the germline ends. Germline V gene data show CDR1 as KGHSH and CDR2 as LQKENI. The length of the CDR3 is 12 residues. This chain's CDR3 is CASPRGRQPQHF. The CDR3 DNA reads TGTGCCAGCCCCCGGGGGCGCCAGCCCCAGCATTTT.

CDR3 residues: CASSPPRLAGVQNEQFF. The CDR3 region has the DNA TGTGCCAGCTCACCACCGCGACTAGCGGGAGTTCAGAATGAGCAGTTCTTC. The V and J genes are TRBV18 and TRBJ2-1; 12 bases align to TRBD2. CDR3 size: 17 residues. Germline lookup yields CDR1 KGHSH and CDR2 LQKENI. The J segment lost 7 bases and the V segment lost 0 bases, leaving 7 bases of the junction unmatched.